Following are 22 T cell receptor beta chains from one sample sequenced in a study of blood T cell repertoires in COVID-19. The assay was immunoSEQ multiplex PCR, and TCRdb's table has in-frame clones only and misses some. Of 100,000 to 150,000 clones listed, over 75% are singletons. Sequenced sample: peripheral blood. Every receptor here comes from an elderly man with active or convalescent COVID-19.

The chain is built from TRBV6-2 or TRBV6-3 and TRBJ2-7, with D maybe TRBD2 (6 bases). Germline lookup yields CDR1 MNHEY and CDR2 SVGEGT. CDR3 length: 15 amino acids. V was pared by 2 bases and J by 2 bases, with 13 bases between. CDR3 protein: CASSYLSGSTYEQYF. DNA for the CDR3: TGTGCCAGCAGTTACCTAAGCGGGTCTACCTACGAGCAGTACTTC.

This clone was picked up one time. The V call is TRBV9, the J call TRBJ2-3; D is perhaps TRBD2 (6 bases). This CDR3 is 14 amino acids long. Germline V gene sequence: CDR1 SGDLS, CDR2 YYNGEE. V was shortened by 7 bases and J by 0 bases, with 12 bases between the two germline ends. The CDR3 DNA sequence: TGTGCCAGCGGACCGGGGGACAGCACAGATACGCAGTATTTT. The encoded protein is CASGPGDSTDTQYF.

The chain carries TRBV7-2 and TRBJ2-7; possible D gene TRBD2, 6 bases. The germline V gene encodes CDR1 SGHTA and CDR2 FQGNSA. Trimming pared 0 bases from V and 3 bases from J, leaving 15 bases between. The CDR3 length is 16 residues. The CDR3, as DNA: TGTGCCAGCAGCTTAGCGTCCGGGACTGGCCGCTACGAGCAGTACTTC. Translation gives CASSLASGTGRYEQYF.

The genes are TRBV7-2 and TRBJ2-5; D is possibly TRBD2 (6 bases). V lost 5 bases and J 3 bases, leaving 13 bases between the germline ends. CDR3 size: 14 residues. Germline lookup yields CDR1 SGHTA and CDR2 FQGNSA. DNA of the CDR3: TGTGCCAGCAGCCGGGGGACCTCTAAAGAGACCCAGTACTTC. Encoded protein: CASSRGTSKETQYF.

This rearrangement joins TRBV5-6 to TRBJ1-1, with D perhaps matching TRBD1 (5 bases). The CDR3 is made up of 15 amino acids. Germline lookup yields CDR1 SGHDT and CDR2 YYEEEE. V gave up 4 bases and J gave up 5 bases, with 18 bases separating them. CDR3 coding DNA: TGTGCCAGCAGCCCTGGGGGGTTCAGGACAACTGAAGCTTTCTTT. Protein sequence: CASSPGGFRTTEAFF.

This sequence joins TRBV11-3 and TRBJ2-1; D is uncertain. Germline CDR1 SGHNT, CDR2 YENEEA. CDR3 length: 14 residues. Trimming shortened V by 3 bases and J by 3 bases, and 9 bases separated the two germline ends. The CDR3 spells CASSLTKNYNEQFF. The CDR3 coding sequence is TGTGCCAGCAGCTTGACAAAAAACTACAATGAGCAGTTCTTC.

This chain links TRBV19 with TRBJ1-6; the D is unclear. Germline CDR1 LNHDA, CDR2 SQIVND (reference sequence). Trimming took 5 bases from V and 0 from J, leaving 11 bases between them. The CDR3 is made up of 16 amino acids. CDR3 sequence reads: CASSARRSSYNSPLHF. The CDR3 DNA follows: TGTGCCAGTAGTGCCCGACGGAGCTCCTATAATTCACCCCTCCACTTT.

This chain joins TRBV19 and TRBJ2-3; 8 nucleotides match TRBD2. This CDR3 has 17 residues. Trimming took 0 bases from V and 4 from J; bases not matched to a gene: 9. Per germline, CDR1 LNHDA and CDR2 SQIVND (reference sequence). The CDR3 loop is CASSIESSGSTPDTQYF. DNA of the CDR3: TGTGCCAGTAGTATAGAGTCGAGCGGGAGCACCCCAGATACGCAGTATTTT.

This chain links TRBV2 with TRBJ1-5; weak D call: TRBD1 (6 bases). This CDR3 is built from 11 residues. The germline V gene encodes CDR1 SNHLY and CDR2 FYNNEI. V lost 4 bases, J lost 12 bases, and 10 bases lay in between. CDR3 DNA: TGTGCCAGCAGTGGTGGGGGCCTCCAGCATTTT. It yields the protein CASSGGGLQHF.

The V gene is TRBV24-1, the J gene TRBJ2-2; 14 bases are a match to TRBD2. The CDR3 sequence is 16 residues long. Germline V gene lookup returns CDR1 KGHDR and CDR2 SFDVKD. V lost 11 bases, J lost 2 bases, and 6 bases stayed unmatched. The CDR3 coding sequence is TGTGCCATCGGGACTAGCGGGAGTACCAACACCGGGGAGCTGTTTTTT. Translated, it gives CAIGTSGSTNTGELFF.

This chain joins TRBV7-6 and TRBJ2-7; D gene ambiguous. The CDR3 contains 15 residues. V lost 0 bases to trimming and J lost 2 bases, with 11 bases between them. CDR1 SGHVS and CDR2 FNYEAQ come from the germline V gene. CDR3 in DNA: TGTGCCAGCAGCTTAGCGCCCGGGTCCGCCTACGAGCAGTACTTC. Residues: CASSLAPGSAYEQYF. The complete variable domain, with remaining parts taken from reference TRBV7-6 and TRBJ2-7, reads GAGVSQSPRYKVTKRGQDVALRCDPISGHVSLYWYRQALGQGPEFLTYFNYEAQQDKSGLPNDRFSAERPEGSISTLTIQRTEQRDSAMYRCASSLAPGSAYEQYFGPGTRLTVT.

This clone appeared a single time. The chain carries TRBV9 and TRBJ2-5, with 15 bases identical to TRBD2. Germline lookup yields CDR1 SGDLS and CDR2 YYNGEE. V shed 0 bases, J shed 2 bases, and the junction held 5 bases outside the gene matches. There are 18 residues in the CDR3. The CDR3 sequence is CASSVGGLAGGLQETQYF. Written as DNA, the CDR3 is TGTGCCAGCAGCGTAGGGGGACTAGCGGGGGGCCTGCAAGAGACCCAGTACTTC.

This clone was seen once. CDR3 coding DNA: TGTGCCTGGAGAGGCCAGGTCAATCAGCCCCAGCATTTT. Translated, it gives CAWRGQVNQPQHF. V and J are TRBV30 and TRBJ1-5; D gene unclear. V dropped 3 bases and J dropped 3 bases, with 9 bases sitting between them. The CDR3 is 13 amino acids. The germline gives CDR1 GTSNPN, CDR2 SVGIG (reference sequence).

V gene TRBV7-6 combines with J gene TRBJ2-5, with D maybe TRBD2 (5 bases). This CDR3 contains 17 residues. Germline V gene sequence: CDR1 SGHVS, CDR2 FNYEAQ. Trimming took off 0 bases at V and 6 bases at J, with 20 bases between the two ends. CDR3 in amino acids: CASSLATHELGPKTQYF. CDR3 bases: TGTGCCAGCAGCTTAGCAACCCATGAACTAGGTCCCAAGACCCAGTACTTC.

In this sample, this clone turned up once. The rearrangement uses TRBV4-1 and TRBJ1-6; possible D gene TRBD1, 6 bases. CDR1 and CDR2 (germline): MGHRA, YSYEKL. The CDR3 loop spans 19 amino acids. The ends were cut back, 3 bases at V and 0 bases at J, with 18 bases in the middle. CDR3 nucleotides: TGCGCCAGCAGCCAGGGCAGGGGACGCAAGAGCTCCTATAATTCACCCCTCCACTTT. Residues: CASSQGRGRKSSYNSPLHF.

The chain links TRBV7-3 to TRBJ1-4; D gene ambiguous. This CDR3 is built from 13 residues. Trimming stripped 8 bases from V and 13 bases from J, with 20 bases between. Germline V lookup: CDR1 SGHTA, CDR2 FQGTGA. The CDR3 nucleotides are TGTGCCAGCTCCCCTTCCGTTCGAAGCGGACTGTTTTTT. It is translated as CASSPSVRSGLFF.

This sequence joins TRBV5-1 and TRBJ1-2; D not resolved. Germline V gives CDR1 SGHRS, CDR2 YFSETQ. CDR3 length: 13 amino acids. With 4 bases removed from V and 7 bases from J, the gap between germline ends came to 14 bases. CDR3 coding DNA: TGCGCCAGCAGCCCCGGAGGCACGGGTGGCTACACCTTC. It codes for CASSPGGTGGYTF. The complete variable domain, with remaining parts taken from reference TRBV5-1 and TRBJ1-2, reads KAGVTQTPRYLIKTRGQQVTLSCSPISGHRSVSWYQQTPGQGLQFLFEYFSETQRNKGNFPGRFSGRQFSNSRSEMNVSTLELGDSALYLCASSPGGTGGYTFGSGTRLTVV.

The chain is built from TRBV4-2 and TRBJ2-1, with 9 bases matching TRBD2. This CDR3 is built from 19 residues. Germline CDR1 reads LGHNA; CDR2 reads YNFKEQ. V lost 4 bases, J lost 0 bases, and 13 bases stayed unmatched. For the CDR3, the DNA is TGTGCCAGCAGCCGCACGGGGGTAGCGGGAGCCCTCTCCTACAATGAGCAGTTCTTC. Amino acids: CASSRTGVAGALSYNEQFF.

The chain has TRBV19 and TRBJ1-4, with 8 nucleotides matching TRBD1. This CDR3 region has 14 residues. The germline V gene encodes CDR1 LNHDA and CDR2 SQIVND (reference sequence). The trim removed 6 bases at V and 6 bases at J, leaving 6 bases unmatched. The CDR3 bases are TGTGCCAGTAGCCGGCCGGGACAGGATGAAAAACTGTTTTTT. Its protein is CASSRPGQDEKLFF.

The rearrangement joins TRBV5-1 to TRBJ2-3; TRBD2 agrees at 12 bases. Germline assignment: CDR1 SGHRS and CDR2 YFSETQ. V lost 0 bases to trimming and J lost 2 bases; unmatched junction nucleotides: 4. The CDR3 runs 17 residues. The CDR3 is CASSLDASGGDTDTQYF. In nucleotides, the CDR3 is TGCGCCAGCAGCTTGGATGCTAGCGGGGGGGACACAGATACGCAGTATTTT.

In nucleotides, the CDR3 is TGTGCCAGTAGGACCTCCGGGACACCTGAAGCTTTCTTT. Amino acid sequence: CASRTSGTPEAFF. The chain couples TRBV19 to TRBJ1-1; possibly TRBD1 for D (6 bases). Germline V gives CDR1 LNHDA, CDR2 SQIVND (reference sequence). Trimming removed 6 bases from V and 6 bases from J, with 14 bases in between. The CDR3 covers 13 residues.

V gene TRBV29-1 combines with J gene TRBJ2-1; 11 nucleotides align to TRBD2. The CDR3 is 17 residues long. V was pared by 7 bases and J by 6 bases, with 17 bases of the junction left unmatched. Germline CDR1 reads SQVTM; CDR2 reads ANQGSEA. The CDR3, as DNA: TGCAGCGCCGCCCCTCCCCGTCGTAGCGGGGGGGCCAATGAGCAGTTCTTC. Its protein product is CSAAPPRRSGGANEQFF.